Shown below are 20 T cell receptor beta chains from a single sample sequenced in a study of post-analysis software for immune sequencing data. Study-wide findings and caveats: Included in a set of about 5 TRBV segments more frequent in patients than controls were TRBV5-6, TRBV5-1 and TRBV20-1.

TCR beta libraries were prepared from cDNA with unique molecular identifiers. TCRdb re-called the PCR reads through MiXCR, storing one row per CDR3 protein. Here the sample spans around 200,000 distinct CDR3 sequences, around 29% being singletons. Antigens for these TCRs are unknown. The source material was blood. These receptors were taken from a girl between 2 and 17 years old with multiple sclerosis.

This clonotype was counted a single time. This rearrangement joins TRBV12-3 or TRBV12-4 to TRBJ2-7, with TRBD1 matching over 9 bases. Germline trimming cut 8 bases from V and 5 bases from J; bases unmatched to any gene: 7. The CDR3 is 13 residues long. The chain's CDR3 is CASGGQGSHEQYF. The CDR3 DNA is TGTGCCAGCGGGGGACAGGGTTCCCACGAGCAGTACTTC.

Points on this clonotype: A read error may explain this, as a much larger clone is one base away. The chain recombines TRBV6-6 with TRBJ2-3; D call uncertain. The length of the CDR3 is 14 residues. In germline, CDR1 is MNHNY, CDR2 SVGAGI (reference sequence). The DNA of the CDR3 is TGTACCAGCAGTTATAAGGCCTTGGTAGATACGCAGTATTTT. Translated: CTSSYKALVDTQYF.

The V call is TRBV3-1, the J call TRBJ2-7; D gene uncertain. Trimming shortened V by 1 base and J by 3 bases, and 4 bases separated the two germline ends. Germline CDR1 is LGHDT and CDR2 is YNNKEL (reference sequence). CDR3 length: 12 residues. Written as DNA, the CDR3 is TGTGCCAGCAGCCAAGCCGGCTACGAGCAGTACTTC. It specifies CASSQAGYEQYF.

The chain links TRBV4-2 to TRBJ2-5; D unclear. Germline V CDR1 and CDR2: LGHNA, YNFKEQ. CDR3 length: 14 residues. Trimming took 1 base from V and 3 from J, leaving 9 bases between them. For the CDR3, the DNA is TGTGCCAGCAGCCAAGGGGATGGCAAAGAGACCCAGTACTTC. It codes for CASSQGDGKETQYF.

V is TRBV3-1 and J is TRBJ2-7; TRBD2 might be the D (6 bases). CDR1 and CDR2 from the germline V gene are LGHDT and YNNKEL (reference sequence). This CDR3 spans 16 amino acids. Trimming took off 1 base at V and 4 bases at J, with 17 bases between the two ends. In DNA, the CDR3 is TGTGCCAGCAGCCAAGGTGTAGCGGTCAGTCTTTACGAGCAGTACTTC. It yields the protein CASSQGVAVSLYEQYF.

CDR3: CASSQGGVQPQHF. As DNA, the CDR3 is TGTGCCAGCAGCCAAGGGGGAGTGCAGCCCCAGCATTTT. V and J are TRBV14 and TRBJ1-5, with unresolved D. The germline gives CDR1 SGHDN, CDR2 FVKESK. Deletions cut 1 base from V and 7 bases from J, with 8 bases between. The CDR3 runs to 13 residues.

The V and J genes are TRBV12-3 or TRBV12-4 and TRBJ1-2, with 7 bases matching TRBD1. The CDR3 spans 15 residues. V dropped 0 bases and J dropped 8; count of bases not matched to a gene: 9. CDR3 amino acids: CASSLAGTGASGYTF. The CDR3 DNA reads as TGTGCCAGCAGTTTAGCGGGCACAGGGGCATCGGGCTACACCTTC.

The table lists this clonotype with a few counts. The chain uses TRBV7-2 and TRBJ1-2; D remains ambiguous. This CDR3 spans 15 amino acids. The germline V and J ends were trimmed by 0 bases and 5 bases, with 13 bases remaining between them. Germline values: CDR1 SGHTA, CDR2 FQGNSA. This CDR3 is CASSLAHLKLYGYTF. CDR3 DNA sequence: TGTGCCAGCAGCTTAGCGCACCTAAAGCTTTATGGCTACACCTTC.

This clonotype turned up a few times. A much larger clone lies one base from this, so it may be a read error. For the CDR3, the DNA is TGCGGCGTTGACACCCCACAGGGGGCTGGTCGTAACTATGGCTACACCTTC. Translation: CGVDTPQGAGRNYGYTF. The rearrangement links TRBV29-1 to TRBJ1-2; 9 nucleotides align to TRBD1. This CDR3 region has 17 residues. Germline CDR1 is SQVTM and CDR2 is ANQGSEA.

This clonotype was observed a few times. This chain links TRBV20-1 with TRBJ2-1, with a tentative D call TRBD2 (5 bases). Germline loops: CDR1 DFQATT, CDR2 SNEGSKA (reference sequence). V lost 8 bases, J lost 7 bases, and 21 bases lay in between. The CDR3 length is 14 residues. CDR3 residues: CSQATGFGLNEQFF. CDR3 sequence (DNA): TGCAGTCAAGCCACGGGATTCGGGTTAAATGAGCAGTTCTTC.

This chain links TRBV4-1 with TRBJ1-6, with D uncertain. In germline, CDR1 is MGHRA, CDR2 YSYEKL. V lost 1 base, J lost 7 bases, and 8 bases lay in between. The CDR3 sequence is 14 residues long. This CDR3 is CASSQGLRNSPLHF. The CDR3 DNA sequence: TGCGCCAGCAGCCAAGGCCTTCGCAATTCACCCCTCCACTTT.

This clonotype was found many times. The V gene is TRBV29-1, the J gene TRBJ2-7, with D possibly matching TRBD2 (7 bases). This CDR3 is built from 18 residues. Trimming removed 2 bases from V and 4 bases from J, with 27 bases in between. Germline values: CDR1 SQVTM, CDR2 ANQGSEA. The CDR3 region has the DNA TGCAGCGTTGAACCCCTTAGGGGGGGCGGCCAAGTTAGTTACGAGCAGTACTTC. This codes for CSVEPLRGGGQVSYEQYF.

For this clonotype: This sequence may be a read error, since a much larger clone differs from it by one base. V and J are TRBV28 and TRBJ2-1, with D unclear. Trimming took off 1 base at V and 13 bases at J, with 17 bases between the two ends. Germline lookup yields CDR1 MDHEN and CDR2 SYDVKM. The CDR3 runs 14 residues. CDR3: CASSLSASVETQFF. The CDR3, as DNA: TGTGCCAGCAGTTTATCCGCCTCTGTGGAGACCCAGTTCTTC.

As regards this clonotype: This clone may be a read error of a much larger clone one base away. The chain uses TRBV10-2 and TRBJ2-1; 8 nucleotides line up with TRBD2. Germline assignment: CDR1 WSHSY and CDR2 SAAADI. V shed 7 bases and J 13 bases; nucleotides not matched to a gene: 12. The CDR3 is 13 residues long. The chain's CDR3 is CASKTLAAETQFF. The CDR3 nucleotides are TGCGCCAGCAAAACACTAGCGGCGGAGACCCAGTTCTTC.

The chain is built from TRBV5-5 and TRBJ2-3; the D is unclear. Germline CDR1 and CDR2: SGHKS and YYEKEE (reference sequence). Trimming left V 0 bases short and J 0 bases short, with 8 bases between. This CDR3 contains 15 residues. The CDR3 nucleotides are TGTGCCAGCAGCTTGGAGGTAACCAGCACAGATACGCAGTATTTT. Amino acids: CASSLEVTSTDTQYF.

This clonotype was counted only a few times. CDR3 protein: CASSQRGDPTYEQYF. The CDR3 region has the DNA TGTGCCAGCAGCCAACGGGGGGACCCGACCTACGAGCAGTACTTC. This chain uses TRBV28 with TRBJ2-7; 7 positions agree with TRBD2. This CDR3 region has 15 residues. Trimming cost V 6 bases and J 2 bases; bases outside gene matches: 10. Germline V gene sequence: CDR1 MDHEN, CDR2 SYDVKM.

The gene calls are TRBV7-9 and TRBJ1-1, with a tentative D call TRBD1 (6 bases). Trimming removed 5 bases from V and 6 bases from J, with 13 bases in between. CDR1 and CDR2 from the germline V gene are SEHNR and FQNEAQ (reference sequence). This CDR3 has 13 amino acids. As DNA, the CDR3 is TGTGCCAGCAGCCTAGAGGGGGATTCTGAAGCTTTCTTT. This encodes CASSLEGDSEAFF.

The chain recombines TRBV6-5 with TRBJ2-7; 7 bases match TRBD1. The length of the CDR3 is 14 residues. Losses at the gene ends were 2 bases for V and 6 bases for J; bases not matched to a gene: 7. Per the germline V gene, CDR1 is MNHEY and CDR2 is SVGAGI. This CDR3 reads CASSYPTGSGEQYF. DNA for the CDR3: TGTGCCAGCAGTTACCCGACAGGGAGCGGCGAGCAGTACTTC.

The chain employs TRBV28 and TRBJ1-2; perhaps TRBD1 as D (6 bases). CDR1 is MDHEN, CDR2 SYDVKM, per germline. Trimming removed 6 bases from V and 4 bases from J, with 12 bases in between. This CDR3 spans 13 amino acids. The CDR3: CASRPTGFYGYTF. The CDR3 DNA is TGTGCCAGCAGACCCACAGGGTTCTATGGCTACACCTTC.

This clonotype occurred many times. V gene TRBV7-3 combines with J gene TRBJ2-3, with D maybe TRBD2 (6 bases). V was shortened by 6 bases and J by 0 bases, with 7 bases between the two germline ends. This CDR3 has 13 residues. CDR1 SGHTA and CDR2 FQGTGA come from the germline V gene. CDR3 nucleotides: TGTGCCAGCAGTGGGACTAGCACAGATACGCAGTATTTT. It is translated as CASSGTSTDTQYF.